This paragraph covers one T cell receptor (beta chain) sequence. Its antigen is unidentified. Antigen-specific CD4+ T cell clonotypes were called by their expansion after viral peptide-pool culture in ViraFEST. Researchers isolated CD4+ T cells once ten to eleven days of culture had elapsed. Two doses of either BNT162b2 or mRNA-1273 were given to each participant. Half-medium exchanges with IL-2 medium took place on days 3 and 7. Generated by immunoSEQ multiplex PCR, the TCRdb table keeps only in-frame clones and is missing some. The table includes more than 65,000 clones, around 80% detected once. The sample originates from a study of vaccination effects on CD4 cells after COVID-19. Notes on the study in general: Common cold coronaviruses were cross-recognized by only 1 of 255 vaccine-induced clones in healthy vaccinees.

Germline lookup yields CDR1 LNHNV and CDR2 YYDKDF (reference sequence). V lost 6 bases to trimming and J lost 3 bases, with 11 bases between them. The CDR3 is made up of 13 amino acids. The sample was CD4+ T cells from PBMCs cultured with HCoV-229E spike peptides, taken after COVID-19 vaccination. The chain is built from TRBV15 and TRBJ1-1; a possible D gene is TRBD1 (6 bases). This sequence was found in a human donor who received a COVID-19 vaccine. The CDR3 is CATRPQGYTEAFF. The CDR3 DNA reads TGTGCCACCAGGCCCCAGGGGTACACTGAAGCTTTCTTT.